This TCR beta chain came from a study of neoadjuvant anti-PD-1 for oral cavity cancer. Background on the study: Nivolumab at 3 mg/kg was mostly given biweekly, three to four doses, pre-surgery. Study-level points and caveats: Larger post-treatment preexisting tumor clones tracked with greater tumor shrinkage.

Time point specified: after neoadjuvant nivolumab, at surgical resection. Cohort: HPV-negative, locally advanced oral cavity squamous cell carcinoma patients. Trimming cost V 6 bases and J 3 bases, with 14 bases left between them. CDR3 length equals 14 residues. Germline V gives CDR1 SNHLY, CDR2 FYNNEI. Two replicates per tumor sample, mostly from roughly 5 ug of genomic DNA. Measured with immunoSEQ multiplex PCR; TCRdb has only the in-frame clones, and not every one. The top ten clones hold almost 40% of a sample with 20,000 to 25,000 clones, 40% to 50% of them seen once. Of note for this clone: What it binds is not known.

The V call is TRBV2, the J call TRBJ1-1; D is unresolved. The sequence derives from a person between 40 and 85 years old with oral cavity squamous cell carcinoma. This material consisted of tumor tissue, taken after nivolumab (anti-PD-1) treatment. CDR3 nucleotide sequence: TGTGCCAGCAGGCCACAAGGGAGGGACACTGAAGCTTTCTTT. Its translation: CASRPQGRDTEAFF.